Presented here are 10 T cell receptor beta chains from one specimen sequenced in a study of CD8+ T cells in alopecia areata. Isolated RNA was reverse transcribed into cDNA used as the sequencing template. The protocol was immunoSEQ multiplex PCR, while the TCRdb copy is restricted to in-frame clones and leaves out a portion. The sample lists 90,000 to 120,000 clones, 84% seen once, with about 24% in the top ten. As for treatment: oral pan-JAK inhibitor, 5-10 mg twice daily. The starting material was CD8+ T cells sorted from blood, obtained at week 24, from a patient treated with tofacitinib. Source of these receptors: a human donor with alopecia areata.

This sequence joins TRBV27 and TRBJ1-2; tentatively, D is TRBD1 (5 bases). The CDR3 totals 13 residues. Trimming left V 1 base short and J 6 bases short, with 9 bases between. Germline V gene data show CDR1 as MNHEY and CDR2 as SMNVEV (reference sequence). The CDR3 protein is CASSLYAGDGYTF. The CDR3 DNA follows: TGTGCCAGCAGTTTATATGCGGGGGATGGCTACACCTTC.

The chain employs TRBV5-1 and TRBJ2-3, with D possibly being TRBD1 or TRBD2 (6 bases each). Trimming cost V 3 bases and J 5 bases, with 16 bases left between them. Germline loops: CDR1 SGHRS, CDR2 YFSETQ. The CDR3 runs 15 residues. The CDR3 here is CASSSEGVERDTQYF. DNA of the CDR3: TGCGCCAGCAGCTCGGAGGGGGTTGAGAGAGATACGCAGTATTTT.

This clone was detected once. This chain links TRBV14 with TRBJ1-1; 9 bases are shared with TRBD1. Germline CDR1 reads SGHDN; CDR2 reads FVKESK. Trimming cost V 2 bases and J 11 bases; bases outside gene matches: 6. CDR3 length: 13 amino acids. CDR3: CASSQTGGGEAFF. For the CDR3, the DNA is TGTGCCAGCAGCCAAACAGGGGGCGGAGAGGCTTTCTTT. Complete variable domain (other parts from reference TRBV14 and TRBJ1-1): EAGVTQFPSHSVIEKGQTVTLRCDPISGHDNLYWYRRVMGKEIKFLLHFVKESKQDESGMPNNRFLAERTGGTYSTLKVQPAELEDSGVYFCASSQTGGGEAFFGQGTRLTVV.

The V gene is TRBV27, the J gene TRBJ1-6, with D tentatively TRBD1 (5 bases). This CDR3 region has 15 residues. Per germline, CDR1 MNHEY and CDR2 SMNVEV (reference sequence). The V end was cut by 6 bases, the J end by 2 bases, with 11 bases between. The CDR3 DNA reads as TGTGCCAGCAGCTCCAGGGAACCCTATAATTCACCCCTCCACTTT. It encodes CASSSREPYNSPLHF.

Note on this clone: Other DNA sequences in this sample translate to the same CDR3. The genes are TRBV27 and TRBJ2-5; no firm D call. The CDR3 runs 14 residues. Germline CDR1 and CDR2: MNHEY and SMNVEV (reference sequence). Trimming pared 1 base from V and 5 bases from J, leaving 11 bases between. CDR3: CASSLLPPPETQYF. The CDR3 DNA reads as TGTGCCAGCAGTTTATTGCCCCCCCCGGAGACCCAGTACTTC.

Points on this clone: At one of its ends the junction is not consistent with the germline gene, which may arise from a read error. V is TRBV6-6 and J is TRBJ2-7; tentative D call: TRBD2 (5 bases). CDR1 is MNHNY and CDR2 is SVGAGI in the germline V gene (reference sequence). The CDR3 is made up of 12 amino acids. The CDR3 spells CASSFDGPRADF. CDR3 nucleotides: TGTGCCAGCAGTTTCGACGGTCCTCGAGCGGACTTC.

This clone is judged medium-sized (0.01 to 0.1%). The chain is built from TRBV15 and TRBJ1-5; D is undetermined. This CDR3 has 14 amino acids. The germline V gene has CDR1 LNHNV and CDR2 YYDKDF (reference sequence). V shed 7 bases and J shed 0 bases, with 10 bases lying between them. The CDR3 here is CATTTTDSNQPQHF. DNA for the CDR3: TGTGCCACCACTACGACGGATAGCAATCAGCCCCAGCATTTT.

The chain is built from TRBV7-9 and TRBJ2-5; weak D call: TRBD2 (5 bases). V lost 4 bases and J lost 2, with 17 bases in between. The CDR3 loop spans 16 amino acids. Per germline, CDR1 SEHNR and CDR2 FQNEAQ (reference sequence). The CDR3 region is CASSSYRTQNQETQYF. CDR3 DNA: TGTGCCAGCAGCTCGTATAGGACTCAAAATCAAGAGACCCAGTACTTC.

This clone has more than one count but fewer than ten. The J gene is TRBJ2-2, the V gene TRBV29-1; 8 bases are shared with TRBD1. The trim removed 6 bases at V and 6 bases at J, leaving 0 bases unmatched. This CDR3 spans 11 amino acids. Germline V gene lookup returns CDR1 SQVTM and CDR2 ANQGSEA. In DNA, the CDR3 is TGCAGCGTACAGGGGGCCGGGGAGCTGTTTTTT. Translating gives CSVQGAGELFF.

Worth noting for this clone: The sample has other DNA sequences that encode this CDR3 too. This rearrangement joins TRBV29-1 to TRBJ1-1; the D is unclear. CDR1 SQVTM and CDR2 ANQGSEA come from the germline V gene. This CDR3 is 10 amino acids long. The V end was cut by 4 bases, the J end by 3 bases, with 3 bases between. CDR3 in DNA: TGCAGCGTTGTGGACACTGAAGCTTTCTTT. Protein sequence: CSVVDTEAFF.